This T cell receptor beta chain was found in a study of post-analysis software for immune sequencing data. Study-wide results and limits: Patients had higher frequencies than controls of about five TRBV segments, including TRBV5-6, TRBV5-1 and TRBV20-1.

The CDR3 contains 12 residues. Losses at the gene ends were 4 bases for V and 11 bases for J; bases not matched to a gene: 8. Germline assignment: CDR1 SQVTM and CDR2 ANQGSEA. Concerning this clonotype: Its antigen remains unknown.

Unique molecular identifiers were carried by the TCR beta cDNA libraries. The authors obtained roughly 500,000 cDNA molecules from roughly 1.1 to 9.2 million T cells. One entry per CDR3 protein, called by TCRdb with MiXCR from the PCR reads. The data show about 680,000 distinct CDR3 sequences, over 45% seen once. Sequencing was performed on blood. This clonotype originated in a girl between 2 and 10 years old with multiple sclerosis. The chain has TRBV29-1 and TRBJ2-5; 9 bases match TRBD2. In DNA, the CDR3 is TGCAGCGTTGCGGCGGGAGGGCCTGATCAGTACTTC. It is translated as CSVAAGGPDQYF.